Listed below are T cell receptor beta chains from one sample, sequenced in a study of T cells in Graves' hyperthyroidism and ophthalmopathy. One entry per CDR3 protein results from TCRdb running MiXCR on the multiplex PCR reads. The sample gives 500,000 to 600,000 distinct CDR3 sequences, around 15% of which show up once; about 20% is in the top ten. The sequenced sample consisted of blood. The receptors originated from a woman in her late teens or twenties with Graves' hyperthyroidism. Both conserved end residues are part of each CDR3. Fields, in order: D gene, clone size, J gene, V gene, CDR3 DNA, CDR3 protein. D genes are given only for firm matches. A clone size is listed for some rows: how often the clone was seen (once, few, many), or a class if it is expanded.

TRBD2,.,TRBJ2-5,TRBV5-1,TGTGCCAGCAGCTCTTCAGCGGGGGGGGAGATCCAGTACTTC,CASSSSAGGEIQYF
TRBD2,many,TRBJ2-7,TRBV28,TGTGCCAGCAGTAATCCGGGACTAGCGGGAGGCGAGCAGTACTTC,CASSNPGLAGGEQYF
.,.,TRBJ2-7,TRBV30,TGTGCCTGGAGTGTAGTGCCAGGCTTGGCCTACGAGCAGTACTTC,CAWSVVPGLAYEQYF
.,many,TRBJ2-1,TRBV30,TGTGCCTGGAGTGGACGGGCCACCTACAATGAGCAGTTCTTC,CAWSGRATYNEQFF
TRBD1,many,TRBJ2-1,TRBV24-1,TGTGCCACCAGTGAAAACAGGGGTGAGCAGTTCTTC,CATSENRGEQFF
TRBD1,.,TRBJ1-4,TRBV5-1,TGCGCCAGCAGCGACCACAGGGGGGCCCGAGAAAAACTGTTTTTT,CASSDHRGAREKLFF
.,few,TRBJ1-2,TRBV28,TGTGCCAGCAGTTTACCCGAGGCGTCCCGCTCTGGCTACACCTTC,CASSLPEASRSGYTF
.,.,TRBJ2-7,TRBV20-1,TGCAGTGCTGGCGGGGAGAGGATTTCTCCTCGGTACGAGCAGTACTTC,CSAGGERISPRYEQYF
TRBD1,.,TRBJ2-1,TRBV20-1,TGCAGTGCTAGAGAAACTGGGACAGGGTCTTGGTATGAGCAGTTCTTC,CSARETGTGSWYEQFF
.,few,TRBJ2-7,TRBV11-2,TGTGCCAGCAGCAACCGACAGGCTTCCTACGAGCAGTACTTC,CASSNRQASYEQYF
TRBD2,.,TRBJ2-6,TRBV7-3,TGTGCCAGCAGCTACGTGGGGGGGTCCCGCATCTCTGGGGCCAACGTCCTGACTTTC,CASSYVGGSRISGANVLTF
.,.,TRBJ2-5,TRBV12-5,TGTGCTAGTGGTTTGCAGGGGGGAGAGACCCAGTACTTC,CASGLQGGETQYF
.,.,TRBJ2-7,TRBV20-1,TGCAGTGCTAGAGATCTTTCCTACGGGGGCGAGGAGCAGTACTTC,CSARDLSYGGEEQYF
.,many,TRBJ1-1,TRBV5-1,TGCGCCAGCAGCCTACTAGCGGGGAACACTGAAGCTTTCTTT,CASSLLAGNTEAFF
TRBD2,many,TRBJ2-1,TRBV12-5,TGTGCTAGTGGTAAAACTAGCGGGAGGGTAGATGAGCAGTTCTTC,CASGKTSGRVDEQFF
.,many,TRBJ1-3,TRBV11-2,TGTGCCAGCAGCTCCCCCAGTTCCGGAAGAAACACCATATATTTT,CASSSPSSGRNTIYF
.,once,TRBJ2-7,TRBV9,TGTGCCAGCAGCGTAGAGGTAGCGGCCACCTACGAGCAGTACTTC,CASSVEVAATYEQYF
.,.,TRBJ2-2,TRBV11-1,TGTGCCAGCAGCTTACTAGGTACAGGCGCCACCGGGGAGCTGTTTTTT,CASSLLGTGATGELFF
.,.,TRBJ2-4,TRBV3-1,TGTGCCAGCAGCCAATTGGGCGCCAAAAACATTCAGTACTTC,CASSQLGAKNIQYF
.,many,TRBJ2-7,TRBV6-2/TRBV6-3,TGTGCCAGTAGTGTTACGGAAACCTACGAGCAGTACTTC,CASSVTETYEQYF
TRBD1,.,TRBJ1-2,TRBV4-3,TGCGCCAGCAGCCAAGAGAAGGCAGGGGGCTATACTAACTATGGCTACACCTTC,CASSQEKAGGYTNYGYTF
.,many,TRBJ2-7,TRBV7-2,TGTGCCAGCAGCTTAGAGGGGCCGGGCAAGCAGTACTTC,CASSLEGPGKQYF
.,.,TRBJ2-4,TRBV20-1,TGCAGTGCTTTAGGCAAAAACATTCAGTACTTC,CSALGKNIQYF
TRBD1,.,TRBJ2-7,TRBV19,TGTGCCAGTAGTATGCAGGGGGTGGGCGAGCAGTACTTC,CASSMQGVGEQYF
TRBD2,few,TRBJ2-1,TRBV7-2,TGTGCCAGCAGCTTAGGCAGCGGGGGGGCCAACAATGAGCAGTTCTTC,CASSLGSGGANNEQFF
TRBD2,many,TRBJ2-2,TRBV6-1,TGTGCCTCAAGGTCGCCCGGACTAGCGCCTAACACCGGGGAGCTGTTTTTT,CASRSPGLAPNTGELFF
.,few,TRBJ2-5,TRBV4-3,TGCGCCAGCAGCCAAGATCTGGGGACCCAGTACTTC,CASSQDLGTQYF
TRBD2,many,TRBJ2-7,TRBV20-1,TGCAGTGCCCTAGCGGGAGAGGGGTACTACGAGCAGTACTTC,CSALAGEGYYEQYF
TRBD2,few,TRBJ2-3,TRBV6-1,TGTGCCAGCAGCCCTACTAGCGGGGGCTTCAAAGATACGCAGTATTTT,CASSPTSGGFKDTQYF
.,.,TRBJ2-1,TRBV18,TGTGCCAGCTCACCACTCATCCGGGGACTGTACGCGGGCAATGAGCAGTTCTTC,CASSPLIRGLYAGNEQFF
.,few,TRBJ1-2,TRBV19,TGTGCCAGTAGTATTGGGACTCTGGTCAACTATGGCTACACCTTC,CASSIGTLVNYGYTF
.,.,TRBJ2-3,TRBV20-1,TGCAGTGCTAGAGATAGAGATATCTCTAGCACAGATACGCAGTATTTT,CSARDRDISSTDTQYF
TRBD2,many,TRBJ2-5,TRBV18,TGTGCCAGCTCACCAAATAGCGGGGAGACCCAGTACTTC,CASSPNSGETQYF
.,few,TRBJ2-1,TRBV20-1,TGCAGTGCTAGGCCTGTCCTCCCGGGGCAGTTCTTC,CSARPVLPGQFF
TRBD1,.,TRBJ2-4,TRBV24-1,TGTGCCACCAGTGATCCGGGACAGGGGAGAGGCAAAAACATTCAGTACTTC,CATSDPGQGRGKNIQYF
.,few,TRBJ2-6,TRBV27,TGTGCCAGCAGTTTATCGGAGGTCTCTGGGGCCAACGTCCTGACTTTC,CASSLSEVSGANVLTF
TRBD1,many,TRBJ2-5,TRBV20-1,TGCAGTGCGATCCGGGACAGGGTAGGAGAGACCCAGTACTTC,CSAIRDRVGETQYF
TRBD2,few,TRBJ2-1,TRBV30,TGTGCCTGGAGGTTGGGACTAGCGACCTACAATGAGCAGTTCTTC,CAWRLGLATYNEQFF
TRBD1,many,TRBJ2-3,TRBV28,TGTGCCAGCACCCGGGTGGGGGACAGTGGCACAGATACGCAGTATTTT,CASTRVGDSGTDTQYF
TRBD1,.,TRBJ2-7,TRBV5-6,TGTGCCAGCAGCTTGGGCAGGGGGCTCCCCTACGAGCAGTACTTC,CASSLGRGLPYEQYF
TRBD2,.,TRBJ2-7,TRBV20-1,TGCAGTGCTAGAGATCTGGCTAGCGGGAGGGCCGACGAGCAGTACTTC,CSARDLASGRADEQYF